This TCR beta chain emerged from a study of OX40 agonist ivuxolimab in advanced cancers. Background on the study: Dose-escalation cases comprised hepatocellular carcinoma, melanoma, renal cell or head and neck cancer. Broader study findings: In the 0.1 to 3.0 mg/kg range, CD4+ and CD8+ blood T cells had expanded clonally by week 6.

Regarding this clone: Its antigen is unidentified.

CDR1 is SGHNT, CDR2 YYREEE, per germline (reference sequence). Trimming removed 3 bases at V and 7 bases at J, with 8 bases between. This CDR3 comprises 12 residues. TCRdb's table, derived via immunoSEQ multiplex PCR, lists solely in-frame clones and lacks some. Of about 59,000 clones listed, 85% to 90% are singletons. J is TRBJ2-1 and V is TRBV5-4; D is tentatively TRBD1 or TRBD2 (5 bases each). The sequencing used CD4+ or CD8+ T cells sorted from blood, collected in a trial of the OX40 agonist ivuxolimab. The TCR was taken from an adult with an advanced solid tumor such as melanoma, head and neck, liver or kidney cancer. In DNA, the CDR3 is TGTGCCAGCAGCTGGGACGGGAATGAGCAGTTCTTC. It codes for CASSWDGNEQFF.